The next 19 T cell receptor beta chains were all read from a single sample in a study of identical twins. Via MiXCR, TCRdb re-called the 5' RACE reads, giving one row per CDR3 protein. The sample lists roughly 1,500,000 distinct CDR3 sequences; roughly a third were seen once. The sample was cord blood. The receptor set was obtained from a newborn girl in good health.

Only a few counts were recorded for this clonotype. The gene calls are TRBV6-2 or TRBV6-3 and TRBJ2-3, with D perhaps matching TRBD2 (5 bases). CDR3 length equals 16 residues. Germline CDR1 and CDR2: MNHEY and SVGEGT. Trimming took off 6 bases at V and 1 base at J, with 17 bases between the two ends. DNA for the CDR3: TGTGCCAGCAGACCGCTTTTTGGAGGCGGCACAGATACGCAGTATTTT. It is translated as CASRPLFGGGTDTQYF.

This clonotype appeared once. The CDR3 DNA reads TGCAGTGCTGTCCGGGACAGAGATAACACTGAAGCTTTCTTT. It translates to CSAVRDRDNTEAFF. V gene TRBV20-1 combines with J gene TRBJ1-1; 7 bases agree with TRBD1. Germline V CDR1 and CDR2: DFQATT, SNEGSKA (reference sequence). The CDR3 is made up of 14 amino acids. V lost 5 bases and J lost 2; bases outside the gene matches: 8.

This chain links TRBV12-3 or TRBV12-4 with TRBJ1-6; 9 bases line up with TRBD1. With 2 bases clipped from V and 10 bases from J, the junction kept 6 bases outside the gene matches. The CDR3 sequence is 15 residues long. CDR3 nucleotides: TGTGCCAGCAGTTTAAGGGGACAGGGACCCTCACCCCTCCACTTT. Translating gives CASSLRGQGPSPLHF.

V usage is TRBV28 and J usage is TRBJ2-3, with 16 nucleotides matching TRBD2. Trimming at V came to 6 bases and at J to 6 bases, leaving 15 bases not matched to a gene. The CDR3 sequence is 19 residues long. Looked up from germline, CDR1 is MDHEN and CDR2 is SYDVKM. CDR3 sequence reads: CASRGQGLLGLAGGDTQYF. DNA of the CDR3: TGTGCCAGCAGGGGGCAAGGCCTCCTGGGACTAGCGGGAGGGGATACGCAGTATTTT.

This rearrangement joins TRBV11-2 to TRBJ1-1, with 7 bases fitting TRBD1. Germline V lookup: CDR1 SGHAT, CDR2 FQNNGV. This CDR3 is built from 15 residues. V lost 3 bases and J lost 3; bases outside the gene matches: 7. CDR3 bases: TGTGCCAGCAGCTTTCCGCAGGGGGGGTACACTGAAGCTTTCTTT. Its translation is CASSFPQGGYTEAFF.

The genes are TRBV20-1 and TRBJ2-5, with 9 bases aligning to TRBD2. The CDR3 length is 13 residues. J gave up 11 bases and V 3 bases, and 10 bases lay outside the gene matches. Germline V gene data show CDR1 as DFQATT and CDR2 as SNEGSKA (reference sequence). CDR3 sequence reads: CSASLAGYNEQYF. CDR3 nucleotides: TGCAGTGCTAGCCTAGCGGGGTACAATGAGCAGTACTTC.

The DNA of the CDR3 is TGTGCCAGTAGTACGGCGTGGGCAACTAATGAAAAACTGTTTTTT. It specifies CASSTAWATNEKLFF. The rearrangement uses TRBV19 and TRBJ1-4; no reliable D call. Germline V gene data show CDR1 as LNHDA and CDR2 as SQIVND (reference sequence). The CDR3 extends over 15 amino acids. The V gene lost 4 bases and the J gene lost 0 bases, with 9 bases spanning the gap.

This clonotype was detected a few times. The gene calls are TRBV11-2 and TRBJ2-1, with D unresolved. Germline CDR1 reads SGHAT; CDR2 reads FQNNGV. CDR3 length: 15 amino acids. Trimming took off 1 base at V and 0 bases at J, with 7 bases between the two ends. The CDR3 protein is CASSLGRNSYNEQFF. The CDR3 region has the DNA TGTGCCAGCAGCTTAGGACGGAACTCCTACAATGAGCAGTTCTTC.

This clonotype showed up just a few times. This chain links TRBV20-1 with TRBJ2-4, with TRBD2 matching over 12 bases. In germline, CDR1 is DFQATT, CDR2 SNEGSKA (reference sequence). V shed 2 bases, J shed 4 bases, and the junction held 3 bases outside the gene matches. The CDR3 is made up of 15 amino acids. CDR3 sequence: CSARRTSGDKNIQYF. Here the CDR3 DNA reads TGCAGTGCTAGACGGACTAGCGGGGATAAAAACATTCAGTACTTC.

This clonotype was counted a few times. The rearrangement uses TRBV27 and TRBJ1-1; no reliable D call. Trimming removed 6 bases at V and 6 bases at J, with 14 bases between. Germline assignment: CDR1 MNHEY and CDR2 SMNVEV (reference sequence). There are 13 residues in the CDR3. CDR3: CASSPLYLPEAFF. The DNA of the CDR3 is TGTGCCAGCAGCCCCTTATATCTTCCTGAAGCTTTCTTT.

The rearrangement links TRBV4-1 to TRBJ2-5; D is ambiguous. Germline CDR1 and CDR2: MGHRA and YSYEKL. The CDR3 sequence is 14 residues long. The V gene lost 2 bases and the J gene lost 2 bases, with 9 bases spanning the gap. In nucleotides, the CDR3 is TGCGCCAGCAGCCAAATGGCAGGTCAAGAGACCCAGTACTTC. Amino acids: CASSQMAGQETQYF.

The V call is TRBV2, the J call TRBJ2-3, with 8 bases fitting TRBD2. CDR3 length: 15 amino acids. The germline CDR1 and CDR2 sequences are SNHLY and FYNNEI. The ends lost 3 bases at V and 4 bases at J; junction bases unmatched: 6. CDR3: CASSETGGPADTQYF. The CDR3 DNA reads as TGTGCCAGCAGTGAGACGGGAGGGCCCGCAGATACGCAGTATTTT.

Worth noting for this clonotype: This may be a read error: a much more frequent sequence differs by one nucleotide. This chain joins TRBV25-1 and TRBJ2-7; D ambiguous. The germline V and J ends were trimmed by 6 bases and 7 bases, with 22 bases remaining between them. In germline, CDR1 is MGHDK, CDR2 SYGVNS. This CDR3 has 15 residues. CDR3 amino acids: CASRLTESSYNEQYF. CDR3 coding DNA: TGTGCCAGCAGACTGACGGAGAGCTCCTACAATGAGCAGTACTTC.

The chain recombines TRBV5-1 with TRBJ1-2; 12 nucleotides line up with TRBD1. Per the germline V gene, CDR1 is SGHRS and CDR2 is YFSETQ. The CDR3 has 15 amino acids. Trimming at V came to 3 bases and at J to 3 bases, leaving 3 bases not matched to a gene. The CDR3 reads CASSWGTGGDYGYTF. CDR3 DNA: TGCGCCAGCAGCTGGGGGACAGGGGGCGACTATGGCTACACCTTC.

This clonotype was picked up a small number of times. The V call is TRBV24-1, the J call TRBJ2-3; 7 bases match TRBD2. V shed 3 bases and J 1 base; nucleotides not matched to a gene: 15. This CDR3 comprises 19 residues. CDR1 and CDR2 from the germline V gene are KGHDR and SFDVKD. CDR3 sequence: CATSDGFRGSPWGTDTQYF. The CDR3 nucleotides read TGTGCCACCAGTGATGGTTTTCGCGGGAGCCCCTGGGGCACAGATACGCAGTATTTT.

The gene calls are TRBV5-6 and TRBJ2-3; D is tentatively TRBD1 or TRBD2 (5 bases each). The V gene lost 3 bases and the J gene lost 0 bases, with 17 bases spanning the gap. Per the germline V gene, CDR1 is SGHDT and CDR2 is YYEEEE. This CDR3 region has 17 residues. CDR3 residues: CASSWGSGHSSTDTQYF. In DNA form, the CDR3 reads TGTGCCAGCAGCTGGGGGTCAGGGCATTCTAGCACAGATACGCAGTATTTT.

The V and J genes are TRBV12-3 or TRBV12-4 and TRBJ1-1; D possibly corresponds to TRBD1 (5 bases). Deletions cut 5 bases from V and 1 base from J, with 11 bases between. This CDR3 has 14 residues. CDR3 coding DNA: TGTGCCAGCAGTCCCCGACAGAGGAACACTGAAGCTTTCTTT. Translation: CASSPRQRNTEAFF.

The sample holds many counts of this clonotype. J is TRBJ1-2 and V is TRBV20-1; D might be TRBD1 (6 bases). This CDR3 contains 12 residues. Germline V gives CDR1 DFQATT, CDR2 SNEGSKA (reference sequence). The V end lost 8 bases, the J end lost 1 base, and 11 bases lay between the germline ends. CDR3 in DNA: TGCAGTAAGAAACAGGGTAACTATGGCTACACCTTC. Residues: CSKKQGNYGYTF.

This clonotype was counted only a few times. The chain employs TRBV7-2 and TRBJ1-1; TRBD1 aligns across 7 bases. The CDR3 runs to 13 residues. Germline V lookup: CDR1 SGHTA, CDR2 FQGNSA. After removal of 5 bases from V and 10 bases from J, the junction contained 10 bases not matched to a gene. The CDR3 region is CASSPTGTVGAFF. The CDR3 nucleotides read TGTGCCAGCAGCCCAACCGGGACAGTCGGAGCTTTCTTT.